The subject of this entry is one TCR beta chain. Its antigen is still unknown. These data are taken from a study of monozygotic twins with inflammatory bowel disease. Notes on the study in general: Cells of different T cell subtypes could not be told apart. Using the inverse Simpson index, IBD patients had lower TCRbeta diversity than healthy co-twins. Sharing of clonotypes with others was lower in IBD patients than in healthy twins, and this was especially so with disease activity.

CDR3 length equals 16 residues. The V gene's germline CDR1 is KGHSH and CDR2 LQKENI. Incorporation of UMIs carrying a 6-nucleotide sample barcode was performed by template switching. TCRdb re-called the 5' RACE reads, yielding one record per CDR3 amino acid sequence without DNA. Recorded for this sample: approximately 160,000 distinct CDR3 sequences. The sample was blood. The V call is TRBV18, the J call TRBJ2-3; checking the TCRdb D call of TRBD2 is not possible without DNA. This sequence originates from a human donor with ulcerative colitis or Crohn's disease, or a healthy co-twin of an affected twin (not recorded which). This CDR3 is CASSPRDSLSTDTQYF. The variable domain in full, with the rest retrieved from reference TRBV18 and TRBJ2-3, is NAGVMQNPRHLVRRRGQEARLRCSPMKGHSHVYWYRQLPEEGLKFMVYLQKENIIDESGMPKERFSAEFPKEGPSILRIQQVVRGDSAAYFCASSPRDSLSTDTQYFGPGTRLTVL.